Below, 24 T cell receptor beta chains from the same sample are listed, as sequenced in a study of Tregs in tolerant kidney transplant recipients. Measured with immunoSEQ multiplex PCR; TCRdb has only the in-frame clones, and not every one. The data contain 120,000 or so clones, around nine tenths of them singletons. Sample: CD4+ T cells from blood. The receptor set was obtained from a human donor in good health.

V usage is TRBV10-3 and J usage is TRBJ1-2; TRBD1 matches 8 bases. This CDR3 spans 14 amino acids. Germline CDR1 reads ENHRY; CDR2 reads SYGVKD. Trimming cost V 2 bases and J 4 bases; bases outside gene matches: 3. The CDR3 here is CAISEPTGGYGYTF. CDR3 coding DNA: TGTGCCATCAGTGAGCCAACAGGGGGCTATGGCTACACCTTC.

This chain links TRBV19 with TRBJ2-6, with D possibly TRBD1 on 6 matching bases. With 4 bases removed from V and 8 bases from J, the gap between germline ends came to 9 bases. This CDR3 spans 13 amino acids. CDR1 LNHDA and CDR2 SQIVND come from the germline V gene (reference sequence). The CDR3: CASSTTGTNVLTF. The CDR3 DNA reads TGTGCCAGTAGTACTACAGGGACCAACGTCCTGACTTTC. Based on the CDR3 plus reference TRBV19 and TRBJ2-6, the full variable domain is DGGITQSPKYLFRKEGQNVTLSCEQNLNHDAMYWYRQDPGQGLRLIYYSQIVNDFQKGDIAEGYSVSREKKESFPLTVTSAQKNPTAFYLCASSTTGTNVLTFGAGSRLTVL.

The chain combines TRBV30 with TRBJ2-1; 7 positions agree with TRBD2. The CDR3 covers 15 residues. Per germline, CDR1 GTSNPN and CDR2 SVGIG (reference sequence). V lost 3 bases to trimming and J lost 2 bases; unmatched junction nucleotides: 7. The CDR3 DNA reads as TGTGCCTGGAGGACTGGCGGGAGCCCCTACAATGAGCAGTTCTTC. This encodes CAWRTGGSPYNEQFF.

The chain uses TRBV20-1 and TRBJ2-3, with D unclear. The CDR3 runs to 11 residues. Per germline, CDR1 DFQATT and CDR2 SNEGSKA (reference sequence). V lost 6 bases to trimming and J lost 2 bases, with 6 bases between them. Written as DNA, the CDR3 is TGCAGTGCCTCGAACACAGATACGCAGTATTTT. Residues: CSASNTDTQYF.

The V and J genes are TRBV7-2 and TRBJ2-2; no definite D call. CDR3 length: 13 amino acids. Germline V CDR1 and CDR2: SGHTA, FQGNSA. Trimming stripped 2 bases from V and 4 bases from J, with 5 bases between. In DNA form, the CDR3 reads TGTGCCAGCAGCTTAAGACCCACCGGGGAGCTGTTTTTT. This gives the protein CASSLRPTGELFF.

A remark on this clone: Distinct nucleotide sequences in the sample also encode this CDR3. The V and J genes are TRBV13 and TRBJ2-7, with D uncertain. The CDR3 sequence is 11 residues long. CDR1 PRHDT and CDR2 FYEKMQ come from the germline V gene (reference sequence). V lost 5 bases and J 2 bases, leaving 4 bases between the germline ends. The CDR3 spells CASSRTYEQYF. The CDR3 bases are TGTGCCAGCAGCCGAACCTACGAGCAGTACTTC.

This rearrangement joins TRBV9 to TRBJ1-1; D gene unclear. V lost 0 bases, J lost 1 base, and 7 bases lay in between. The CDR3 has 14 amino acids. Germline V gene data show CDR1 as SGDLS and CDR2 as YYNGEE. This CDR3 is CASSVGGQNTEAFF. CDR3 DNA: TGTGCCAGCAGCGTAGGTGGCCAGAACACTGAAGCTTTCTTT.

The chain employs TRBV29-1 and TRBJ1-4, with 10 bases that match TRBD1. J gave up 0 bases and V 4 bases, and 5 bases lay outside the gene matches. CDR3 length: 16 amino acids. Germline CDR1 reads SQVTM; CDR2 reads ANQGSEA. CDR3: CSVGWGQGTTNEKLFF. CDR3 DNA sequence: TGCAGCGTTGGATGGGGACAGGGGACAACTAATGAAAAACTGTTTTTT.

This rearrangement joins TRBV6-1 to TRBJ1-6; 9 nucleotides align to TRBD1. The V segment lost 3 bases and the J segment 10 bases; nucleotides outside the gene matches: 16. Germline V CDR1 and CDR2: MNHNS, SASEGT. The CDR3 runs 18 residues. The CDR3 protein is CASSDARTGAVFISPLHF. The DNA of the CDR3 is TGTGCCAGCAGTGACGCCCGGACAGGGGCTGTTTTCATCTCACCCCTCCACTTT.

The chain recombines TRBV10-2 with TRBJ2-2; D is perhaps TRBD1 (5 bases). Trimming pared 2 bases from V and 6 bases from J, leaving 7 bases between. CDR3 length: 13 residues. From germline, CDR1 is WSHSY and CDR2 SAAADI. As DNA, the CDR3 is TGCGCCAGCAGTGAGACGACAGCCGGGGAGCTGTTTTTT. It is translated as CASSETTAGELFF.

Remarks on this clone: The sample has other DNA sequences that encode this CDR3 too. V and J are TRBV28 and TRBJ2-2; D is uncertain. CDR1 MDHEN and CDR2 SYDVKM come from the germline V gene. This CDR3 spans 13 amino acids. The germline V and J ends were trimmed by 4 bases and 4 bases, with 7 bases remaining between them. This CDR3 is CASSYQTTGELFF. The CDR3 bases are TGTGCCAGCAGTTACCAGACCACCGGGGAGCTGTTTTTT.

The V and J genes are TRBV10-3 and TRBJ2-3; a weak D match, TRBD2 (6 bases). Looked up from germline, CDR1 is ENHRY and CDR2 is SYGVKD. The CDR3 loop spans 13 amino acids. Trimming took 7 bases from V and 8 from J, leaving 16 bases between them. The CDR3 DNA reads TGTGCCATCATGGGGAAACTCGGGGGTACGCAGTATTTT. This gives the protein CAIMGKLGGTQYF.

About this clone itself: A junction boundary mismatches the germline segment, possibly from a read error. The chain recombines TRBV16 with TRBJ1-1; unclear D gene. Germline CDR1 is KGHSY and CDR2 is FQNENV. This CDR3 has 14 residues. The CDR3 nucleotides are TGTGCCCGCAGCCAAAGCAGACTGAACACTGAAGCTTTCTTT. Translated, it gives CARSQSRLNTEAFF.

CDR3 sequence reads: CASGLRGTDNSNQPQHF. CDR3 bases: TGTGCTAGTGGTTTGAGAGGGACAGACAATAGCAATCAGCCCCAGCATTTT. The rearrangement joins TRBV12-5 to TRBJ1-5; 7 positions match TRBD1. V dropped 2 bases and J dropped 0; count of bases not matched to a gene: 7. CDR1 and CDR2 from the germline V gene are LGHNT and FRNRAP. CDR3 length: 17 residues.

The chain employs TRBV7-9 and TRBJ2-1; TRBD2 matches at 12 bases. Germline loops: CDR1 SEHNR, CDR2 FQNEAQ (reference sequence). After removal of 5 bases from V and 7 bases from J, the junction contained 6 bases not matched to a gene. The CDR3 sequence is 15 residues long. DNA for the CDR3: TGTGCCAGCAGCCCCAGGACTAGCGGGAAGAATGAGCAGTTCTTC. Translated, it gives CASSPRTSGKNEQFF. The full variable domain, completed using reference TRBV7-9 and TRBJ2-1, is DTGVSQNPRHKITKRGQNVTFRCDPISEHNRLYWYRQTLGQGPEFLTYFQNEAQLEKSRLLSDRFSAERPKGSFSTLEIQRTEQGDSAMYLCASSPRTSGKNEQFFGPGTRLTVL.

The genes are TRBV5-5 and TRBJ2-1; D tentatively reads TRBD1 or TRBD2 (6 bases each). Trimming stripped 0 bases from V and 12 bases from J, with 13 bases between. Looked up from germline, CDR1 is SGHKS and CDR2 is YYEKEE (reference sequence). This CDR3 is 13 amino acids long. CDR3 nucleotides: TGTGCCAGCAGCTTGGCGGGGGCCCAGAGGCAGTTCTTC. Residues: CASSLAGAQRQFF.

This clone was recorded only once. The V call is TRBV5-5, the J call TRBJ2-7; D is unclear. This CDR3 spans 15 amino acids. Trimming cost V 1 base and J 3 bases, with 14 bases left between them. Germline values: CDR1 SGHKS, CDR2 YYEKEE (reference sequence). In nucleotides, the CDR3 is TGTGCCAGCAGCTTGATGGGTTTAAATTACTACGAGCAGTACTTC. It yields the protein CASSLMGLNYYEQYF.

This clone was seen a single time. The chain links TRBV7-9 to TRBJ1-1, with 11 bases aligning to TRBD1. The length of the CDR3 is 13 residues. With 7 bases clipped from V and 5 bases from J, the junction kept 3 bases outside the gene matches. The germline V gene has CDR1 SEHNR and CDR2 FQNEAQ (reference sequence). The CDR3 DNA reads TGTGCCAGCACGGACAGGGGGCTTACTGAAGCTTTCTTT. Translated, it gives CASTDRGLTEAFF. Full variable domain (missing parts from reference TRBV7-9 and TRBJ1-1): DTGVSQNPRHKITKRGQNVTFRCDPISEHNRLYWYRQTLGQGPEFLTYFQNEAQLEKSRLLSDRFSAERPKGSFSTLEIQRTEQGDSAMYLCASTDRGLTEAFFGQGTRLTVV.

This chain joins TRBV7-8 and TRBJ2-5, with 10 bases that match TRBD2. This CDR3 has 18 residues. Trimming at V came to 5 bases and at J to 4 bases, leaving 16 bases not matched to a gene. Germline CDR1 and CDR2: SGHVS and FQNEAQ. The CDR3 loop reads CASSKGQQASGRGETQYF. In DNA form, the CDR3 reads TGTGCCAGCAGCAAAGGGCAACAGGCTAGCGGGAGAGGAGAGACCCAGTACTTC.

The chain links TRBV19 to TRBJ2-3, with D maybe TRBD2 (7 bases). The germline V gene encodes CDR1 LNHDA and CDR2 SQIVND (reference sequence). The CDR3 length is 15 residues. Trimming pared 2 bases from V and 3 bases from J, leaving 12 bases between. CDR3 nucleotide sequence: TGTGCCAGTAGTATAAGGGGGAGGGGGACAGATACGCAGTATTTT. Its protein is CASSIRGRGTDTQYF.

This chain joins TRBV4-1 and TRBJ1-2, with D perhaps matching TRBD1 (6 bases). The V and J ends lost 5 bases and 4 bases respectively, with 11 bases between them. This CDR3 has 13 amino acids. Germline-derived CDR1 and CDR2 are MGHRA and YSYEKL. The CDR3 DNA reads as TGCGCCAGCAGCGAGGGGGGCACCTATGGCTACACCTTC. It yields the protein CASSEGGTYGYTF.

The chain recombines TRBV4-1 with TRBJ2-1; 8 bases map to TRBD2. CDR1 is MGHRA, CDR2 YSYEKL, per germline. The CDR3 has 15 amino acids. V was pared by 3 bases and J by 5 bases, with 6 bases of the junction left unmatched. The CDR3 bases are TGCGCCAGCAGCCACCTGGGACTAGGCCACAATGAGCAGTTCTTC. Amino acids: CASSHLGLGHNEQFF.

This chain joins TRBV30 and TRBJ2-1; 8 bases are a match to TRBD2. Trimming cost V 5 bases and J 4 bases; bases outside gene matches: 4. Per the germline V gene, CDR1 is GTSNPN and CDR2 is SVGIG (reference sequence). This CDR3 has 13 residues. This CDR3 is CAWQAGVYNEQFF. Written as DNA, the CDR3 is TGTGCCTGGCAAGCGGGAGTTTACAATGAGCAGTTCTTC.

V is TRBV5-5 and J is TRBJ2-2; 11 nucleotides match TRBD2. V was pared by 4 bases and J by 6 bases, with 8 bases of the junction left unmatched. Germline assignment: CDR1 SGHKS and CDR2 YYEKEE (reference sequence). This CDR3 comprises 16 residues. The CDR3 DNA sequence: TGTGCCAGCAGCCGCGATACTAGCGGGGGTTCCGGGGAGCTGTTTTTT. Its protein is CASSRDTSGGSGELFF.